Listed below are T cell receptor beta chains from one sample, sequenced in a study of cytomegalovirus exposure and HLA in healthy donors. TCRdb's copy holds only in-frame clones and misses some; the assay was immunoSEQ multiplex PCR. The profile shows approximately 150,000 clones, 65% to 90% of them singletons. The source material was PBMCs. All receptors come from a man between 50 and 59 years old in good health and CMV-seropositive. The CDR3 runs from the conserved cysteine through the conserved F or W. The D gene is left open where the match is weak. Clone size is given for some rows only: seen once, a few or many times, or a class if the clone is expanded.

v_gene	d_gene	j_gene	abundance	CDR3aa	CDR3nt
TRBV10-3	TRBD1	TRBJ2-2	.	CAIRETGVNTGELFF	TGTGCCATCAGGGAGACAGGGGTAAACACCGGGGAGCTGTTTTTT
TRBV5-6	.	TRBJ2-3	.	CASSRSWRADTQYF	TGTGCCAGCAGCCGATCCTGGAGGGCAGATACGCAGTATTTT
TRBV19	TRBD1	TRBJ2-3	.	CASSLIATGQDTQYF	TGTGCCAGTAGTCTAATTGCGACAGGGCAAGATACGCAGTATTTT
TRBV30	.	TRBJ2-7	.	CAWSALTRGYEQYF	TGTGCCTGGAGTGCCTTAACGCGAGGCTACGAGCAGTACTTC
TRBV18	TRBD1	TRBJ1-2	once	CASSPRDRGPNGYTF	TGTGCCAGCTCACCAAGGGACAGGGGCCCCAATGGCTACACCTTC
TRBV7-6	.	TRBJ2-3	.	CASSLGELADTQYF	TGTGCCAGCAGCTTAGGCGAGCTAGCGGATACGCAGTATTTT
TRBV6-5	.	TRBJ2-5	.	CASSYTRDFGLETQYF	TGTGCCAGCAGTTACACCCGGGACTTCGGTCTGGAGACCCAGTACTTC
TRBV6-6	TRBD1	TRBJ2-2	.	CASSYPDRENTGELFF	TGTGCCAGCAGTTACCCCGACAGGGAGAACACCGGGGAGCTGTTTTTT
TRBV7-2	.	TRBJ1-4	.	CASRLRGTNEKLFF	TGTGCCAGCAGGCTTCGAGGGACTAATGAAAAACTGTTTTTT
TRBV19	.	TRBJ2-2	.	CASRGGGTGELFF	TGTGCCAGTAGAGGGGGGGGGACCGGGGAGCTGTTTTTT
TRBV7-2	.	TRBJ1-4	.	CASSPIEREKLFF	TGTGCCAGCAGCCCCATAGAACGTGAAAAACTGTTTTTT
TRBV30	TRBD1	TRBJ1-2	.	CASHRGGQGAGGYTF	TGTGCCTCCCACAGGGGCGGACAGGGAGCTGGGGGCTACACCTTC
TRBV7-9	TRBD1	TRBJ2-7	.	CASSAQRRQGAYEQYF	TGTGCCAGCAGCGCTCAACGTCGACAGGGGGCTTACGAGCAGTACTTC
TRBV19	TRBD2	TRBJ2-7	few	CASSFGLGSYEQYF	TGTGCCAGTAGTTTCGGACTAGGCTCCTACGAGCAGTACTTC
TRBV30	.	TRBJ2-5	.	CAWSVVGGETQYF	TGTGCCTGGAGTGTAGTCGGCGGAGAGACCCAGTACTTC
TRBV6-6	.	TRBJ1-4	.	CASGIGAREKLFF	TGTGCCAGCGGGATAGGGGCTCGGGAAAAACTGTTTTTT
TRBV7-9	TRBD2	TRBJ2-7	.	CASSWVASGGNEQYF	TGTGCCAGCAGCTGGGTGGCTAGCGGGGGGAATGAGCAGTACTTC
TRBV7-9	.	TRBJ2-5	few	CASSHRQSQETQYF	TGTGCCAGCAGCCACCGACAGTCCCAAGAGACCCAGTACTTC
TRBV28	.	TRBJ2-7	.	CASGTSGQIPYEQYF	TGTGCCAGCGGAACCTCCGGACAAATCCCCTACGAGCAGTACTTC
TRBV15	.	TRBJ1-3	once	CATSRDSGIGGNTIYF	TGTGCCACCAGCAGAGATTCGGGAATAGGGGGAAACACCATATATTTT
TRBV10-3	TRBD1	TRBJ1-6	.	CAIRGQGEGSPLHF	TGTGCCATCAGAGGACAGGGAGAGGGTTCACCCCTCCACTTT
TRBV28	TRBD1	TRBJ2-5	few	CASSFRPGGTQYF	TGTGCCAGCAGTTTCCGCCCAGGGGGGACCCAGTACTTC
TRBV5-4	.	TRBJ2-3	.	CASSLWRGPGDTQYF	TGTGCCAGCAGCTTGTGGCGGGGGCCTGGGGATACGCAGTATTTT
TRBV2	.	TRBJ2-7	.	CASIGQSSYEQYF	TGTGCCAGCATTGGGCAGAGCTCCTACGAGCAGTACTTC
TRBV9	TRBD1	TRBJ1-3	.	CASSETGAGSFSGNTIYF	TGTGCCAGCAGCGAGACAGGGGCCGGTTCGTTCTCTGGAAACACCATATATTTT
TRBV19	.	TRBJ1-5	.	CASGVGAPPQHF	TGTGCCAGCGGAGTTGGGGCACCGCCCCAGCATTTT
TRBV7-9	.	TRBJ1-1	.	CASSFPEVPDTEAFF	TGTGCCAGCAGCTTCCCCGAGGTGCCGGACACTGAAGCTTTCTTT
TRBV4-1	TRBD1	TRBJ1-1	few	CASSQEHDRGRRTEAFF	TGCGCCAGCAGCCAAGAGCATGACAGGGGGCGGAGGACTGAAGCTTTCTTT
TRBV19	.	TRBJ1-2	.	CASSIGQPINYGYTF	TGTGCCAGTAGTATTGGACAGCCGATCAACTATGGCTACACCTTC
TRBV5-1	TRBD1	TRBJ2-7	.	CASSLTGGREQYF	TGCGCCAGCAGCCTAACAGGGGGCAGGGAGCAGTACTTC
TRBV18	TRBD2	TRBJ2-1	once	CASSPASGRNYNEQFF	TGTGCCAGCTCACCAGCTAGCGGGAGGAATTACAATGAGCAGTTCTTC
TRBV6-6	TRBD1	TRBJ1-1	once	CASNRQGWTEAFF	TGTGCCAGCAACCGACAGGGATGGACTGAAGCTTTCTTT
TRBV4-1	TRBD1	TRBJ2-2	.	CASSQDRGQLSTGELFF	TGCGCCAGCAGCCAAGATCGGGGACAGTTAAGCACCGGGGAGCTGTTTTTT
TRBV5-1	.	TRBJ1-1	.	CASSLGVGGMNTEAFF	TGCGCCAGCAGCTTGGGGGTAGGCGGAATGAACACTGAAGCTTTCTTT
TRBV6-5	.	TRBJ1-2	once	CASSPPGLGGYTF	TGTGCCAGCAGTCCCCCGGGGTTAGGAGGCTACACCTTC
TRBV7-6	.	TRBJ2-1	.	CASSRRGGDYNEQFF	TGTGCCAGCAGCCGAAGGGGGGGAGACTACAATGAGCAGTTCTTC
TRBV27	.	TRBJ1-5	.	CASSADRLKLGNQPQHF	TGTGCCAGCAGTGCAGACAGGCTCAAATTGGGCAATCAGCCCCAGCATTTT
TRBV4-1	.	TRBJ1-4	.	CASSRRAGINEKLFF	TGCGCCAGCAGCCGCAGGGCCGGAATAAATGAAAAACTGTTTTTT
TRBV27	TRBD2	TRBJ2-3	.	CASSSSTSGRPDTQYF	TGTGCCAGCAGTTCCTCGACTAGCGGGAGGCCAGATACGCAGTATTTT
TRBV7-7	TRBD1	TRBJ2-3	.	CASSPGTGVADTQYF	TGTGCTAGCAGCCCCGGGACAGGGGTGGCAGATACGCAGTATTTT
TRBV9	TRBD2	TRBJ2-2	few	CASSGTAGGFANTGELFF	TGTGCCAGCAGCGGAACAGCGGGAGGGTTCGCGAACACCGGGGAGCTGTTTTTT
TRBV14	TRBD1	TRBJ1-6	.	CASSLPRDRGLYALHF	TGTGCCAGCAGCCTCCCCCGGGACAGGGGCTTATACGCCCTCCACTTT